Below, 32 T cell receptor beta chains from the same sample are listed, as sequenced in a study of early stage breast cancer tumors. The method was immunoSEQ multiplex PCR; TCRdb's version includes in-frame clones alone and lacks a portion of them. This sample yields about 14,000 clones, of which over 60% are seen a single time; approximately 7.6% belongs to the top ten. Input material: normal breast tissue next to the tumor. The source is a person aged 45 to 59 with breast cancer.

V usage is TRBV27 and J usage is TRBJ2-3; the match to TRBD2 covers 15 bases. Germline V lookup: CDR1 MNHEY, CDR2 SMNVEV (reference sequence). The ends lost 4 bases at V and 3 bases at J; junction bases unmatched: 5. The length of the CDR3 is 17 residues. The CDR3 region has the DNA TGTGCCAGCAGTTCCGGGACTAGCGGGAGGTATACAGATACGCAGTATTTT. Its protein product is CASSSGTSGRYTDTQYF.

The gene calls are TRBV7-9 and TRBJ2-5, with D perhaps given as TRBD1 or TRBD2 (5 bases each). The CDR3 consists of 19 residues. Germline assignment: CDR1 SEHNR and CDR2 FQNEAQ (reference sequence). The V end was cut by 2 bases, the J end by 2 bases, with 24 bases between. The DNA for the CDR3 is TGTGCCAGCAGCTTACTAGTAGGTCGCAGGGTCGAGGGACAAGAGACCCAGTACTTC. It yields the protein CASSLLVGRRVEGQETQYF.

The V and J genes are TRBV10-3 and TRBJ1-4, with TRBD1 identical over 7 bases. This CDR3 spans 12 amino acids. The V segment lost 10 bases and the J segment 8 bases; nucleotides outside the gene matches: 7. CDR1 is ENHRY and CDR2 is SYGVKD in the germline V gene. CDR3 sequence reads: CATGGADEKLFF. CDR3 nucleotide sequence: TGTGCCACAGGGGGTGCTGACGAAAAACTGTTTTTT.

The sample holds one count of this clone. This sequence joins TRBV5-3 and TRBJ2-3, with D maybe TRBD1 (5 bases). TRBV5-3 has ORF status, its function being uncertain. The V and J ends lost 6 bases and 0 bases respectively, with 11 bases between them. The CDR3 covers 14 residues. CDR3 sequence reads: CARNTGASTDTQYF. In nucleotides, the CDR3 is TGTGCCAGAAATACAGGCGCTAGCACAGATACGCAGTATTTT.

The chain is built from TRBV5-1 and TRBJ2-3; D possibly corresponds to TRBD2 (6 bases). The V gene lost 4 bases and the J gene lost 7 bases, with 16 bases spanning the gap. Germline assignment: CDR1 SGHRS and CDR2 YFSETQ. The CDR3 is 14 amino acids. This CDR3 is CASSTRLVSNTQYF. CDR3 nucleotide sequence: TGCGCCAGCAGCACCAGACTAGTTTCAAATACGCAGTATTTT.

This rearrangement joins TRBV7-2 to TRBJ2-5, with TRBD2 matching 8 bases. The ends lost 3 bases at V and 5 bases at J; junction bases unmatched: 2. CDR3 length: 13 residues. Per the germline V gene, CDR1 is SGHTA and CDR2 is FQGNSA. The CDR3 DNA is TGTGCCAGCAGCTTTGAGCGGGAGGAGACCCAGTACTTC. It translates to CASSFEREETQYF.

The chain carries TRBV28 and TRBJ1-1; D not certain. V shed 7 bases and J shed 11 bases, with 17 bases lying between them. This CDR3 has 12 residues. CDR1 MDHEN and CDR2 SYDVKM come from the germline V gene. The CDR3 region is CASTPSNLGAFF. CDR3 DNA: TGTGCCAGCACCCCCTCTAACCTTGGTGCTTTCTTT.

The rearrangement uses TRBV6-1 and TRBJ1-3; tentative D call: TRBD1 (6 bases). The CDR3 runs 17 residues. Trimming shortened V by 2 bases and J by 0 bases, and 14 bases separated the two germline ends. Germline lookup yields CDR1 MNHNS and CDR2 SASEGT. The CDR3 DNA is TGTGCCAGCAGTGAATTCGGGACATTGGACTCTGGAAACACCATATATTTT. Its protein is CASSEFGTLDSGNTIYF.

The sample holds a few counts of this clone. The chain couples TRBV19 to TRBJ2-5, with a possible D match to TRBD2 (6 bases). Trimming removed 4 bases from V and 2 bases from J, with 11 bases in between. CDR1 and CDR2 from the germline V gene are LNHDA and SQIVND (reference sequence). The CDR3 consists of 14 residues. CDR3 protein: CASSKGAGQETQYF. DNA for the CDR3: TGTGCCAGTAGTAAAGGGGCGGGACAAGAGACCCAGTACTTC.

By share, this clone counts as large (0.1 to 1%). The gene calls are TRBV11-2 and TRBJ2-1; 8 bases fit TRBD2. Trimming took 3 bases from V and 5 from J; bases not matched to a gene: 3. There are 14 residues in the CDR3. Germline CDR1 reads SGHAT; CDR2 reads FQNNGV. As DNA, the CDR3 is TGTGCCAGCAGCTTGCGGGAGGCCCACAATGAGCAGTTCTTC. Encoded protein: CASSLREAHNEQFF.

The chain joins TRBV6-5 to TRBJ2-7, with a weak D call TRBD1 (5 bases). Germline V gives CDR1 MNHEY, CDR2 SVGAGI. The CDR3 spans 14 residues. The V end was cut by 2 bases, the J end by 3 bases, with 11 bases between. CDR3 DNA: TGTGCCAGCAGTTACGGGGCAGGGTACTACGAGCAGTACTTC. Translating gives CASSYGAGYYEQYF.

This clone has a single count. V is TRBV5-1 and J is TRBJ2-5, with D perhaps matching TRBD1 (5 bases). Deletions cut 8 bases from V and 2 bases from J, with 13 bases between. The length of the CDR3 is 13 residues. Germline V lookup: CDR1 SGHRS, CDR2 YFSETQ. The CDR3: CASFQQGQETQYF. The CDR3, as DNA: TGCGCCAGTTTCCAGCAGGGACAAGAGACCCAGTACTTC.

The chain is built from TRBV7-2 and TRBJ2-1, with D unclear. Trimming cost V 0 bases and J 8 bases, with 11 bases left between them. CDR1 and CDR2 from the germline V gene are SGHTA and FQGNSA. This CDR3 has 14 amino acids. The CDR3 DNA reads TGTGCCAGCAGCTTAGCGGGCAGCTTCCATGAGCAGTTCTTC. This gives the protein CASSLAGSFHEQFF.

The chain joins TRBV11-2 to TRBJ1-5; a weak D match, TRBD1 (6 bases). The CDR3 totals 18 residues. V was cut by 6 bases and J by 0 bases, with 21 bases left in between. CDR1 is SGHAT, CDR2 FQNNGV, per germline. This CDR3 reads CASSIPTGATPSNQPQHF. CDR3 nucleotide sequence: TGTGCCAGCAGTATCCCCACGGGGGCAACCCCTAGCAATCAGCCCCAGCATTTT. The whole variable domain, remainder taken from reference TRBV11-2 and TRBJ1-5, is EAGVAQSPRYKIIEKRQSVAFWCNPISGHATLYWYQQILGQGPKLLIQFQNNGVVDDSQLPKDRFSAERLKGVDSTLKIQPAKLEDSAVYLCASSIPTGATPSNQPQHFGDGTRLSIL.

The chain is built from TRBV19 and TRBJ2-3, with 7 bases identical to TRBD1. The germline V gene has CDR1 LNHDA and CDR2 SQIVND (reference sequence). V was pared by 5 bases and J by 5 bases, with 16 bases of the junction left unmatched. The CDR3 has 17 amino acids. In DNA, the CDR3 is TGTGCCAGTAGTGATCTTACAGGGGTAGATCTAGGAGATACGCAGTATTTT. Translation: CASSDLTGVDLGDTQYF.

This clone was picked up a small number of times. The gene calls are TRBV7-2 and TRBJ1-5; a possible D gene is TRBD1 (5 bases). This CDR3 contains 13 residues. Between the trimmed V and J ends, which lost 8 bases and 4 bases, there was a span of 12 bases. Germline values: CDR1 SGHTA, CDR2 FQGNSA. CDR3 protein: CASGSRGNQPQHF. CDR3 in DNA: TGTGCCAGCGGATCAAGGGGAAATCAGCCCCAGCATTTT.

This clone was seen a handful of times. The V and J genes are TRBV14 and TRBJ2-2; 10 nucleotides match TRBD2. CDR1 is SGHDN and CDR2 is FVKESK in the germline V gene. The V segment lost 0 bases and the J segment 1 base; nucleotides outside the gene matches: 11. The CDR3 is 20 residues long. CDR3 region: CASSQDALGGLAENTGELFF. The CDR3 nucleotides read TGTGCCAGCAGCCAAGATGCGCTTGGCGGACTAGCGGAGAACACCGGGGAGCTGTTTTTT. Full variable domain (outside the CDR3, taken from reference TRBV14 and TRBJ2-2): EAGVTQFPSHSVIEKGQTVTLRCDPISGHDNLYWYRRVMGKEIKFLLHFVKESKQDESGMPNNRFLAERTGGTYSTLKVQPAELEDSGVYFCASSQDALGGLAENTGELFFGEGSRLTVL.

This clone was detected once. The V gene is TRBV7-2, the J gene TRBJ2-1; 7 bases line up with TRBD1. CDR3 length: 16 residues. From germline, CDR1 is SGHTA and CDR2 FQGNSA. Trimming at V came to 5 bases and at J to 4 bases, leaving 11 bases not matched to a gene. The CDR3 nucleotides read TGTGCCAGCAGCGAAGCCCCGGGACAGAGTTACAATGAGCAGTTCTTC. Amino acids: CASSEAPGQSYNEQFF.

This sequence joins TRBV11-3 and TRBJ2-1; D may be TRBD2 (6 bases). The CDR3 consists of 16 residues. The ends were cut back, 5 bases at V and 0 bases at J, with 14 bases in the middle. In germline, CDR1 is SGHNT, CDR2 YENEEA. CDR3 amino acids: CASSGQRVSSYNEQFF. CDR3 nucleotide sequence: TGTGCCAGCAGCGGCCAGCGGGTTAGCTCCTACAATGAGCAGTTCTTC.

This sequence joins TRBV5-6 and TRBJ2-1; a possible D gene is TRBD2 (5 bases). CDR3 length: 14 amino acids. V was shortened by 5 bases and J by 4 bases, with 13 bases between the two germline ends. Germline values: CDR1 SGHDT, CDR2 YYEEEE. The CDR3 loop reads CASRGLASYNEQFF. The CDR3 DNA reads as TGTGCCAGCAGAGGGCTAGCTTCGTACAATGAGCAGTTCTTC.

CDR3 in DNA: TGTGCCAGCAGTTTATCCGGGAAGAATGAGCAGTTCTTC. It is translated as CASSLSGKNEQFF. V gene TRBV27 combines with J gene TRBJ2-1; D may be TRBD2 (5 bases). V lost 0 bases to trimming and J lost 7 bases, with 7 bases between them. Per germline, CDR1 MNHEY and CDR2 SMNVEV (reference sequence). This CDR3 region has 13 residues.

This sequence joins TRBV10-3 and TRBJ2-3; 7 bases align to TRBD1. The CDR3 sequence is 15 residues long. CDR1 and CDR2 from the germline V gene are ENHRY and SYGVKD. J lost 3 bases, V lost 3 bases, and 6 bases had no gene match. The CDR3 DNA reads as TGTGCCATCAGTGACTCGAAGGGGGCGACAGATACGCAGTATTTT. Translating gives CAISDSKGATDTQYF.

The rearrangement joins TRBV10-3 to TRBJ1-3; no definite D call. The CDR3 extends over 12 amino acids. The V gene's germline CDR1 is ENHRY and CDR2 SYGVKD. Trimming took off 3 bases at V and 6 bases at J, with 6 bases between the two ends. CDR3 coding DNA: TGTGCCATCAGTGACACGGAAAACACCATATATTTT. As protein: CAISDTENTIYF.

The chain combines TRBV18 with TRBJ1-1, with D uncertain. The germline gives CDR1 KGHSH, CDR2 LQKENI. This CDR3 region has 15 residues. V was shortened by 2 bases and J by 1 base, with 11 bases between the two germline ends. The CDR3 DNA sequence: TGTGCCAGCTCACCAGATCAGGTATCGAACACTGAAGCTTTCTTT. Protein: CASSPDQVSNTEAFF.

The V and J genes are TRBV28 and TRBJ1-5; the D is unclear. CDR3 length: 14 amino acids. V lost 9 bases and J lost 5, with 17 bases in between. Germline lookup yields CDR1 MDHEN and CDR2 SYDVKM. The CDR3 here is CASLSIRWDQPQHF. In DNA form, the CDR3 reads TGTGCCAGTCTCAGCATCCGGTGGGATCAGCCCCAGCATTTT.

V usage is TRBV18 and J usage is TRBJ2-7, with 8 bases that match TRBD2. The CDR3 is made up of 16 amino acids. The junction had 16 bases not matched to a gene; V was cut back by 5 bases and J by 7 bases. CDR1 KGHSH and CDR2 LQKENI come from the germline V gene. DNA for the CDR3: TGTGCCAGCTCATTCGGACAGCTCGGGACTAGTGATGAGCAGTACTTC. Amino acid sequence: CASSFGQLGTSDEQYF.

Note on this clone: Sequence at one end of the junction differs from germline and may be a read error. Here the CDR3 reads CASSFYGVNQGTQYF. Written as DNA, the CDR3 is TGTGCCAGCAGCTTTTACGGCGTAAACCAAGGGACCCAGTACTTC. The rearrangement uses TRBV11-1 and TRBJ2-5; D unclear. CDR3 length: 15 amino acids. Germline lookup yields CDR1 SGHAT and CDR2 FQDESV (reference sequence). Supplemented by reference TRBV11-1 and TRBJ2-5, the full variable domain reads EAEVAQSPRYKITEKSQAVAFWCDPISGHATLYWYRQILGQGPELLVQFQDESVVDDSQLPKDRFSAERLKGVDSTLKIQPAELGDSAMYLCASSFYGVNQGTQYFGPGTRLLVL.

This clone was seen just once. The rearrangement uses TRBV7-2 and TRBJ2-7; D call uncertain. The CDR3 runs to 11 residues. In germline, CDR1 is SGHTA, CDR2 FQGNSA. Trimming pared 5 bases from V and 7 bases from J, leaving 9 bases between. CDR3 bases: TGTGCCAGCAGCCGCCTGACGGAGCAGTACTTC. Its translation: CASSRLTEQYF.

The chain recombines TRBV4-3 with TRBJ2-5; unclear D gene. The V end was cut by 4 bases, the J end by 0 bases, with 9 bases between. Germline V gene sequence: CDR1 LGHNA, CDR2 YSLEER. The CDR3 has 14 amino acids. The CDR3 loop is CASSPLVNQETQYF. The CDR3 DNA reads as TGCGCCAGCAGCCCCTTAGTTAACCAAGAGACCCAGTACTTC.

The gene calls are TRBV19 and TRBJ2-1; D is unresolved. V lost 3 bases and J lost 6, with 12 bases in between. The CDR3 length is 14 residues. In germline, CDR1 is LNHDA, CDR2 SQIVND (reference sequence). CDR3 bases: TGTGCCAGTAGTATGGGTTTCTCTGGCAATGAGCAGTTCTTC. This codes for CASSMGFSGNEQFF. The whole variable domain, remainder taken from reference TRBV19 and TRBJ2-1, is DGGITQSPKYLFRKEGQNVTLSCEQNLNHDAMYWYRQDPGQGLRLIYYSQIVNDFQKGDIAEGYSVSREKKESFPLTVTSAQKNPTAFYLCASSMGFSGNEQFFGPGTRLTVL.

The V call is TRBV27, the J call TRBJ1-5, with D perhaps TRBD1 (5 bases). Per germline, CDR1 MNHEY and CDR2 SMNVEV (reference sequence). V was cut by 6 bases and J by 7 bases, with 19 bases left in between. The CDR3 loop spans 15 amino acids. CDR3 residues: CASRSRELGGQPQHF. The CDR3 nucleotides are TGTGCCAGCAGGTCCAGGGAATTGGGGGGGCAGCCCCAGCATTTT.

This clone was recorded once. This chain connects TRBV5-8 to TRBJ1-1; 7 positions match TRBD1. Unmatched junction bases numbered 6, after V lost 6 bases and J lost 4 bases. CDR1 and CDR2 (germline): SGHTS, YDEGEE. CDR3 length: 13 amino acids. DNA for the CDR3: TGTGCCAGCATGTTCAGGGGGTCCACTGAAGCTTTCTTT. Residues: CASMFRGSTEAFF.